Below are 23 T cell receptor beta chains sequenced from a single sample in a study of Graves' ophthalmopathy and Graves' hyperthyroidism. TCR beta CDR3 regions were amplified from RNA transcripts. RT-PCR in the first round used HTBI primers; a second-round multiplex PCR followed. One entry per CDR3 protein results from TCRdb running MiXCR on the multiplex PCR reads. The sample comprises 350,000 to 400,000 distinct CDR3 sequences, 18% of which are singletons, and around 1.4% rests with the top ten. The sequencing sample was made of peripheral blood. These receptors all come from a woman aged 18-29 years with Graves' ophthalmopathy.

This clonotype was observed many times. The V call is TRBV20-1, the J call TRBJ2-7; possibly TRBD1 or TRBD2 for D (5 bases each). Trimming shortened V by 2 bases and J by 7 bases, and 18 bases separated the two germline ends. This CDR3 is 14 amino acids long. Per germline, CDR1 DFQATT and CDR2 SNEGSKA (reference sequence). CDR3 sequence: CSARYRDRGSEQYF. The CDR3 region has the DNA TGCAGTGCTAGATATAGGGACCGCGGATCAGAGCAGTACTTC.

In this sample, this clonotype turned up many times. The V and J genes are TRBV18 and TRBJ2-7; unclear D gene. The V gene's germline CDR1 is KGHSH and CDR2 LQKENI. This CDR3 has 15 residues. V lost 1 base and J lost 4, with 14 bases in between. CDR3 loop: CASSPLKVHSYEQYF. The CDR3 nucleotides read TGTGCCAGCTCACCACTCAAAGTTCACTCTTACGAGCAGTACTTC.

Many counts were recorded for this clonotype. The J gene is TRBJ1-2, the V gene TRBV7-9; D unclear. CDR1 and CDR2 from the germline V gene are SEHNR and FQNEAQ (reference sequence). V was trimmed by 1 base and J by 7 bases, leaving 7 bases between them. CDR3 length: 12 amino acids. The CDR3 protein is CASSLGESGYTF. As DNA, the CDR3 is TGTGCCAGCAGCTTAGGGGAGTCTGGCTACACCTTC.

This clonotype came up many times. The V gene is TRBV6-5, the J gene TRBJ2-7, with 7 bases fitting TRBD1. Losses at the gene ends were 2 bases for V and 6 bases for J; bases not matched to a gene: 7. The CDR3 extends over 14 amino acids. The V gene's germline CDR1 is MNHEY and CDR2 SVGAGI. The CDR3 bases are TGTGCCAGCAGTTACCCGACAGGGACAAGCGAGCAGTACTTC. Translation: CASSYPTGTSEQYF.

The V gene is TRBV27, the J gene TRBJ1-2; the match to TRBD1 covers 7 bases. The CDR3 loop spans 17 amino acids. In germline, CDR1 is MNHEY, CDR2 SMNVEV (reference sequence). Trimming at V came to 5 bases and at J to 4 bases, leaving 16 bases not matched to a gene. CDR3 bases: TGTGCCAGCAGTCTCACCCCGACAGGGCCAATAACCTATGGCTACACCTTC. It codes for CASSLTPTGPITYGYTF.

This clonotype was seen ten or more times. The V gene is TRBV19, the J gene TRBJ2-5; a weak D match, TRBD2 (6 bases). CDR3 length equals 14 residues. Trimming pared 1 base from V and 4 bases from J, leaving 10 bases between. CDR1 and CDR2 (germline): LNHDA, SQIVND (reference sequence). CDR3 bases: TGTGCCAGTAGTATAGGGACGCGGGGAGAGACCCAGTACTTC. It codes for CASSIGTRGETQYF.

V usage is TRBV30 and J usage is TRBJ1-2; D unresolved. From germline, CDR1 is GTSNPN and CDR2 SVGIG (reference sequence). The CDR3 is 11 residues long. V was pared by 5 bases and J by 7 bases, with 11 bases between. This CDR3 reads CAWYLYGGYTF. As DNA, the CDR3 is TGTGCCTGGTATTTGTACGGTGGCTACACCTTC.

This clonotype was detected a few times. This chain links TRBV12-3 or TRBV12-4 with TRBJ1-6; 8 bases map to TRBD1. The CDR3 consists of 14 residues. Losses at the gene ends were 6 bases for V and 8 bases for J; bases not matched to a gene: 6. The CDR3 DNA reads TGTGCCAGCAGGCTGGGACAGGTGGATTCACCCCTCCACTTT. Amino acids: CASRLGQVDSPLHF.

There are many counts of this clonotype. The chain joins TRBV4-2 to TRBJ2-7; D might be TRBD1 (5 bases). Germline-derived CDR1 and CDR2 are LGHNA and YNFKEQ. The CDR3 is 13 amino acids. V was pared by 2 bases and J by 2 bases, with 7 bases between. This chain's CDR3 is CASSQKGPYEQYF. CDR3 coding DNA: TGTGCCAGCAGCCAAAAGGGGCCCTACGAGCAGTACTTC.

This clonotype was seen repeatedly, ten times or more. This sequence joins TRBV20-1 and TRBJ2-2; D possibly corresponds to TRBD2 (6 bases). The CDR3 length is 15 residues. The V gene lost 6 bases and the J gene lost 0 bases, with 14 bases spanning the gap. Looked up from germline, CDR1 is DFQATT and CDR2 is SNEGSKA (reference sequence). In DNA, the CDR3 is TGCAGTGCCCCCAATCCGGGGGCGAACACCGGGGAGCTGTTTTTT. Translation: CSAPNPGANTGELFF.

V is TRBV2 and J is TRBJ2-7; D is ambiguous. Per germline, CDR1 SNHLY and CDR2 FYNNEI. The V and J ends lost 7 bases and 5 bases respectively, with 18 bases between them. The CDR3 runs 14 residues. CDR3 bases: TGTGCCAGCAAAAGAAGCTATCTGCGAGACGAGCAGTACTTC. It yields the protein CASKRSYLRDEQYF.

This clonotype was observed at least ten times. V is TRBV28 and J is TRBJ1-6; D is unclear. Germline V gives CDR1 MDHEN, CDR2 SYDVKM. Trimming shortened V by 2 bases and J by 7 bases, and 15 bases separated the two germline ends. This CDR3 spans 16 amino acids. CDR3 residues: CASSLGSVTWNSPLHF. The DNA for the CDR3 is TGTGCCAGCAGTTTAGGCAGTGTGACCTGGAATTCACCCCTCCACTTT. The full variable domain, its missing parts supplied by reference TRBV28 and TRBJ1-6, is DVKVTQSSRYLVKRTGEKVFLECVQDMDHENMFWYRQDPGLGLRLIYFSYDVKMKEKGDIPEGYSVSREKKERFSLILESASTNQTSMYLCASSLGSVTWNSPLHFGNGTRLTVT.

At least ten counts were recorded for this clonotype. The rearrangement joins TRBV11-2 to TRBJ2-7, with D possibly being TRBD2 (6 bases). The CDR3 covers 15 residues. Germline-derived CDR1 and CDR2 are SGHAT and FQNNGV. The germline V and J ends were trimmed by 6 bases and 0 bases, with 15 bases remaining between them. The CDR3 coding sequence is TGTGCCAGCAGGTCCCTGGGACTTTCCTCCTACGAGCAGTACTTC. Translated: CASRSLGLSSYEQYF.

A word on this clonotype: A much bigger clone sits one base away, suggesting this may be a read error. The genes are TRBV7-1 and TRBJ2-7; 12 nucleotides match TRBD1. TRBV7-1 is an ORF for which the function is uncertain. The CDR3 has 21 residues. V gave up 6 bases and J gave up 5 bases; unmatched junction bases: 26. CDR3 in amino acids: CASRVTGTGGGRGGPSDEQYF. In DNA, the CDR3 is TGTGCCAGCAGGGTGACCGGGACAGGGGGCGGGAGAGGCGGCCCGTCGGACGAGCAGTACTTC.

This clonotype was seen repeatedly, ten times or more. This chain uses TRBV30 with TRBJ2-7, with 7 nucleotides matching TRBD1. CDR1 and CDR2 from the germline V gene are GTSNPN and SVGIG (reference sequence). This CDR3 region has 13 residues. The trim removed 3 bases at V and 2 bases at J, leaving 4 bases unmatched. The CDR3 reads CAWREDRAYEQYF. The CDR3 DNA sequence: TGTGCCTGGAGAGAAGACAGGGCCTACGAGCAGTACTTC.

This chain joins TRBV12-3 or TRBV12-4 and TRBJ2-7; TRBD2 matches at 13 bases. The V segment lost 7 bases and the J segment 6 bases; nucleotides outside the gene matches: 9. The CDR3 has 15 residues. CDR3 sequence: CASTLGLAGVGEQYF. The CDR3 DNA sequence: TGTGCCAGCACCCTAGGACTAGCGGGAGTAGGCGAGCAGTACTTC.

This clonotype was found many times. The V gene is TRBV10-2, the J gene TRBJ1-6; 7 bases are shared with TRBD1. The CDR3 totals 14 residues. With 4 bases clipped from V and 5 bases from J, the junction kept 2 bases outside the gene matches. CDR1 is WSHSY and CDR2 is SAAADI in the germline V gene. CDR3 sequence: CASSGQGHNSPLHF. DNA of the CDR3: TGCGCCAGCAGTGGACAGGGACATAATTCACCCCTCCACTTT.

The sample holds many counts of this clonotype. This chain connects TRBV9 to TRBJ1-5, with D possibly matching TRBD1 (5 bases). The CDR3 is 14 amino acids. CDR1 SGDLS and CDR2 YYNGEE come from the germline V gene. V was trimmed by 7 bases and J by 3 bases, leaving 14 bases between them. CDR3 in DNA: TGTGCCAGCGGAGCAACAGGTGACAATCAGCCCCAGCATTTT. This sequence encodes CASGATGDNQPQHF.

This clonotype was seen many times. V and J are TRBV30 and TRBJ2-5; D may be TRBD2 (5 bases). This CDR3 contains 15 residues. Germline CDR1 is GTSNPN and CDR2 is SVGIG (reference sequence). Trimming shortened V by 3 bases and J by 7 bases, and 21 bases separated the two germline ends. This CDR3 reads CAWRRYAGIDGTQYF. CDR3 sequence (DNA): TGTGCCTGGAGACGTTATGCCGGGATTGATGGGACCCAGTACTTC.

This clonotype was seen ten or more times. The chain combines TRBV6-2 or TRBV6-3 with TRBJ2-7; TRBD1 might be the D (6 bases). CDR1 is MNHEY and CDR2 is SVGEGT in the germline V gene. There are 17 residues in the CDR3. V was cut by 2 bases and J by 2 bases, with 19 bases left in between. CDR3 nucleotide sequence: TGTGCCAGCAGTTACCCGACCCAGGGGCGCGTCGCCTACGAGCAGTACTTC. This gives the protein CASSYPTQGRVAYEQYF.

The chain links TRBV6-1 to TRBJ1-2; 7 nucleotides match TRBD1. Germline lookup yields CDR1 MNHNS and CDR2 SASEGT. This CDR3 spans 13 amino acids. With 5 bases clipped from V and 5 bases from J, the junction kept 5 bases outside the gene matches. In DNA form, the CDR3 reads TGTGCCAGCAGTCCGTTGACAGGGTATGGCTACACCTTC. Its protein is CASSPLTGYGYTF.

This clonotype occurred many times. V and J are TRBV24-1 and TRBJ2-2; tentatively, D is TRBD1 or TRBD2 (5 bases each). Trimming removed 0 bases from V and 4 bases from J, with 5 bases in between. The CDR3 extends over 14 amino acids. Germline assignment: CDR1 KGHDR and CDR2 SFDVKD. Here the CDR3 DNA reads TGTGCCACCAGTGATTTGGGGGGCACCGGGGAGCTGTTTTTT. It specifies CATSDLGGTGELFF.

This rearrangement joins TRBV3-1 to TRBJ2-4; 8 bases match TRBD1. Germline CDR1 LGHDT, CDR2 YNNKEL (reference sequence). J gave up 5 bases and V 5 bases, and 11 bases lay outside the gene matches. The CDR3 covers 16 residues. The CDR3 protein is CASSKRQGQRENIQYF. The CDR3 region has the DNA TGTGCCAGCAGCAAACGACAGGGGCAAAGGGAAAACATTCAGTACTTC.